This T cell receptor (beta chain) derives from a study of blood T cell repertoires in COVID-19. Assay used: immunoSEQ multiplex PCR; TCRdb lists only in-frame clones, some missing. The sample lists over 55,000 clones; roughly 80% were seen once. This CDR3 comprises 15 residues. Germline V gives CDR1 SGHNT, CDR2 YENEEA. With 5 bases removed from V and 3 bases from J, the gap between germline ends came to 14 bases. Followed over time, Seattle patients had been enrolled while infection was active. The rearrangement links TRBV11-3 to TRBJ1-3; possibly TRBD1 for D (5 bases). The clonotype comes from a man older than 75 with COVID-19, enrolled during active disease. The sequencing sample was made of peripheral blood. The CDR3 region is CASSLGQGYGNTIYF. The CDR3 bases are TGTGCCAGCAGCCTAGGACAAGGATATGGAAACACCATATATTTT.